In this sample, the clone carrying this T cell receptor beta chain turned up a few times. The antigen remains unidentified. The sample originates from a study of T cell repertoires in cytomegalovirus infection. The wider study: Signatures in public TCR beta sequences pointed to both CMV infection and matching HLA type. The study, taken as a whole, reports: The ex vivo response showed dominance by HLA-C-restricted CMV-specific TCR beta clonotypes.

From the reads, TCRdb called clonotypes with MiXCR, one entry per CDR3 protein. The table includes about 570,000 distinct CDR3 sequences, almost 40% detected once. Germline CDR1 reads SGHNT; CDR2 reads YYREEE (reference sequence). This CDR3 is 21 amino acids long. J gave up 1 base and V 4 bases, and 20 bases lay outside the gene matches. The receptor comes from a human donor in good health (CMV status not recorded). Some clones in this sample may be carry-over from other donors' samples. The chain recombines TRBV5-4 with TRBJ2-2, with 9 positions matching TRBD1. Here the sequenced sample was cultured PBMCs, taken from culture after CMV antigen stimulation. The CDR3 DNA reads as TGTGCCAGCAGCCCCTTCCGGACAGGGGCACAATCACTATTGAACACCGGGGAGCTGTTTTTT. It translates to CASSPFRTGAQSLLNTGELFF.